These T cell receptor beta chains were read from a single sample in a study of blood T cell repertoires in COVID-19. The assay was immunoSEQ multiplex PCR, and TCRdb's table has in-frame clones only and misses some. In the table there are approximately 110,000 clones, about four fifths of which are singletons. Input material: peripheral blood. These TCRs come from a woman aged 70 to 79 with acute or convalescent COVID-19. The CDR3 runs from the conserved cysteine through the conserved F or W. The order of the fields is CDR3 DNA, CDR3 protein, J gene, V gene, D gene, clone size. A D gene is named only where the DNA matches it firmly. Clone size, where shown, is once, few, many, or a class for clones that have expanded.

CDR3 DNA: TGTGCCAGCAGTGACGGGGGTTTCTCCTACGAGCAGTACTTC; CDR3 protein: CASSDGGFSYEQYF; J gene: TRBJ2-7; V gene: TRBV2; D gene: NA; clone size: NA
CDR3 DNA: TGTGCCAGCAGCCACCAGGGGCTCTACAATGAGCAGTTCTTC; CDR3 protein: CASSHQGLYNEQFF; J gene: TRBJ2-1; V gene: TRBV3-1/TRBV3-2; D gene: NA; clone size: NA
CDR3 DNA: TGTGCCAGTAGTGTTGACAGGGAAGGAGGAGGCTACACCTTC; CDR3 protein: CASSVDREGGGYTF; J gene: TRBJ1-2; V gene: TRBV19; D gene: TRBD1; clone size: NA
CDR3 DNA: TGTGCCAGTAGTATCCTAGCGGGAGCGAACACCGGGGAGCTGTTTTTT; CDR3 protein: CASSILAGANTGELFF; J gene: TRBJ2-2; V gene: TRBV19; D gene: TRBD2; clone size: few
CDR3 DNA: TGTGCCAGCAGCTTGCAGCTTGTTGACAGAAGCTACACCTTC; CDR3 protein: CASSLQLVDRSYTF; J gene: TRBJ1-2; V gene: TRBV5-6; D gene: NA; clone size: NA
CDR3 DNA: TGTGCCAGCAGTTACTCCCAAACCGGACAGCTGAATCAGCCCCAGCATTTT; CDR3 protein: CASSYSQTGQLNQPQHF; J gene: TRBJ1-5; V gene: TRBV6-2/TRBV6-3; D gene: NA; clone size: NA
CDR3 DNA: TGTGCCTGGGGTCCCCAGCGGAAACGCACAGATACGCAGTATTTT; CDR3 protein: CAWGPQRKRTDTQYF; J gene: TRBJ2-3; V gene: TRBV30; D gene: NA; clone size: NA
CDR3 DNA: TGTGCCAGCAGCCAAGATCCAGGGACTCTAGTAGCTTTCTTT; CDR3 protein: CASSQDPGTLVAFF; J gene: TRBJ1-1; V gene: TRBV14; D gene: NA; clone size: NA
CDR3 DNA: TGTGCCAGCAGCCCTTTCACACAGGGCCAAGCTTTCTTT; CDR3 protein: CASSPFTQGQAFF; J gene: TRBJ1-1; V gene: TRBV9; D gene: NA; clone size: NA
CDR3 DNA: TGCAGCGTTGATGGGGAGGCTGGAAACACCATATATTTT; CDR3 protein: CSVDGEAGNTIYF; J gene: TRBJ1-3; V gene: TRBV29-1; D gene: NA; clone size: NA
CDR3 DNA: TGTGCCAGCTCATCAGAGGCCCAATCCTACGAGCAGTACTTC; CDR3 protein: CASSSEAQSYEQYF; J gene: TRBJ2-7; V gene: TRBV18; D gene: NA; clone size: NA
CDR3 DNA: TGTGCCAGCAGCTTAGCGGGTTTAGCGGGCTACGAGCAGTACTTC; CDR3 protein: CASSLAGLAGYEQYF; J gene: TRBJ2-7; V gene: TRBV7-2; D gene: TRBD2; clone size: NA
CDR3 DNA: TGTGCCAGCAGCCAGGGACAGGGGGTCGACAATGAGCAGTTCTTC; CDR3 protein: CASSQGQGVDNEQFF; J gene: TRBJ2-1; V gene: TRBV4-2; D gene: TRBD1; clone size: once
CDR3 DNA: TGCGCCAGCTATCCCCGGGGAAGCACTGAAGCTTTCTTT; CDR3 protein: CASYPRGSTEAFF; J gene: TRBJ1-1; V gene: TRBV5-1; D gene: NA; clone size: NA
CDR3 DNA: TGTGCCAGCAGCTTACTATCGGGACAGTTGGGTGAAGGCTACACCTTC; CDR3 protein: CASSLLSGQLGEGYTF; J gene: TRBJ1-2; V gene: TRBV13; D gene: TRBD1; clone size: NA
CDR3 DNA: TGTGCCAGCAGCCCTCGTAACAGCGGGAGGCCCCAAGGGACCCAGTACTTC; CDR3 protein: CASSPRNSGRPQGTQYF; J gene: TRBJ2-5; V gene: TRBV3-1/TRBV3-2; D gene: TRBD2; clone size: NA
CDR3 DNA: TGCGCCAGCAGCCCCCCGGACAGGGGAAGGTATGGCTACACCTTC; CDR3 protein: CASSPPDRGRYGYTF; J gene: TRBJ1-2; V gene: TRBV4-1; D gene: TRBD1; clone size: NA
CDR3 DNA: TGTGCCAGCAGCGAGCCCGGGACAGGCTCCTACGAGCAGTACTTC; CDR3 protein: CASSEPGTGSYEQYF; J gene: TRBJ2-7; V gene: TRBV21-1; D gene: NA; clone size: NA
CDR3 DNA: TGTGCCAGCAGCGCGGGGGGACCGGGTACCACAGATACGCAGTATTTT; CDR3 protein: CASSAGGPGTTDTQYF; J gene: TRBJ2-3; V gene: TRBV7-2; D gene: TRBD2; clone size: NA
CDR3 DNA: TGTGCCTGCGACAGGGAAGGCTCACCCCTCCACTTT; CDR3 protein: CACDREGSPLHF; J gene: TRBJ1-6; V gene: TRBV7-9; D gene: TRBD1; clone size: NA
CDR3 DNA: TGTGCCAGCAGCCAAGATTCAGGGAATCAGCCCCAGCATTTT; CDR3 protein: CASSQDSGNQPQHF; J gene: TRBJ1-5; V gene: TRBV3-1/TRBV3-2; D gene: NA; clone size: NA
CDR3 DNA: TGTGCCAGCAGTTTAGGTCAGGCTGAACAAGAGACCCAGTACTTC; CDR3 protein: CASSLGQAEQETQYF; J gene: TRBJ2-5; V gene: TRBV28; D gene: NA; clone size: NA
CDR3 DNA: TGTGCCAGTAGTACTCGGACAGGGCCCGGGGAGCTGTTTTTT; CDR3 protein: CASSTRTGPGELFF; J gene: TRBJ2-2; V gene: TRBV19; D gene: TRBD1; clone size: NA
CDR3 DNA: TGTGCCAGCAGCCCTAGAGCGGGGCCCACAGATACGCAGTATTTT; CDR3 protein: CASSPRAGPTDTQYF; J gene: TRBJ2-3; V gene: TRBV9; D gene: TRBD2; clone size: NA
CDR3 DNA: TGTGCCAGCTCACCAAGAGGGCCGTCTGGCCCCGAGCACGCAGATACGCAGTATTTT; CDR3 protein: CASSPRGPSGPEHADTQYF; J gene: TRBJ2-3; V gene: TRBV18; D gene: NA; clone size: NA
CDR3 DNA: TGCGCCAGCAGCCAAGACTTAGAACAGCCCCAGCATTTT; CDR3 protein: CASSQDLEQPQHF; J gene: TRBJ1-5; V gene: TRBV4-3; D gene: NA; clone size: medium-sized
CDR3 DNA: TGTGCCTGGAGTTATGGACAGGGGGCTCCTAGTGGAAACACCATATATTTT; CDR3 protein: CAWSYGQGAPSGNTIYF; J gene: TRBJ1-3; V gene: TRBV30; D gene: TRBD1; clone size: NA